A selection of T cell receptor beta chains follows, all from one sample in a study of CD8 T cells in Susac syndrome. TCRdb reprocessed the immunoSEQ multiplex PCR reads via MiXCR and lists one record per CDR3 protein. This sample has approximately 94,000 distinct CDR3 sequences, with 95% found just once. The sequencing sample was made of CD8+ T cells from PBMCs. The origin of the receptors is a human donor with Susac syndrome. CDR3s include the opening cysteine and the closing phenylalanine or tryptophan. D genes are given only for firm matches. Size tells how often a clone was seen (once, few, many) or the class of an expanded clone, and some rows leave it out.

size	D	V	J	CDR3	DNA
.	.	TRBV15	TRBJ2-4	CATSNTVGSERNIQYF	TGTGCCACCAGCAACACAGTGGGAAGCGAGAGAAACATTCAGTACTTC
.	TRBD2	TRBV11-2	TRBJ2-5	CASSLDDPLAVQETQYF	TGTGCCAGCAGCTTGGATGACCCGCTAGCGGTGCAAGAGACCCAGTACTTC
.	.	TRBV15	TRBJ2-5	CATSRDPQETQYF	TGTGCCACCAGCAGAGATCCGCAAGAGACCCAGTACTTC
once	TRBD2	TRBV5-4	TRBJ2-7	CASRGAGGPRDEQYF	TGTGCCAGCCGAGGAGCGGGAGGGCCAAGGGACGAGCAGTACTTC
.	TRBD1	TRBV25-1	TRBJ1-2	CASSHRGVGGYTF	TGTGCCAGCAGTCACAGGGGAGTAGGAGGCTACACCTTC
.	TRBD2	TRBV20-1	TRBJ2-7	CSAETWTSGREQYF	TGCAGTGCGGAGACCTGGACTAGCGGCCGCGAGCAGTACTTC
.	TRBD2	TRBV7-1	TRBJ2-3	CASSSGTSGTTDTQYF	TGTGCCAGCAGCTCCGGGACTAGCGGAACCACAGATACGCAGTATTTT
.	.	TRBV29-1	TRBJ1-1	CSVVWDMNTEAFF	TGCAGCGTTGTGTGGGACATGAACACTGAAGCTTTCTTT
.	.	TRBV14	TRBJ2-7	CASSRLSYEQYF	TGTGCCAGCAGTCGTTTGTCCTACGAGCAGTACTTC
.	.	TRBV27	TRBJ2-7	CASSWGATINYEQYF	TGTGCCAGCAGCTGGGGGGCCACCATTAACTACGAGCAGTACTTC
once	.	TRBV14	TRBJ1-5	CASSQDDTQHF	TGTGCCAGCAGCCAAGACGATACTCAGCATTTT
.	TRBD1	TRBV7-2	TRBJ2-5	CASSPMDRGETQYF	TGTGCCAGCAGCCCAATGGACAGGGGGGAGACCCAGTACTTC
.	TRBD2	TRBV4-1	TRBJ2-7	CASSQEGLAGDTYEQYF	TGCGCCAGCAGCCAAGAGGGGTTAGCGGGAGACACCTACGAGCAGTACTTC
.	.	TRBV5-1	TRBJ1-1	CASRKDTEAFF	TGCGCCAGCAGAAAAGACACTGAAGCTTTCTTT
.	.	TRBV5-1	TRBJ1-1	CASSLDRRPTEAFF	TGCGCCAGCAGCCTTGATCGTCGTCCTACTGAAGCTTTCTTT
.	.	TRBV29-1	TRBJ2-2	CSVLGRAGTGELFF	TGCAGCGTCTTGGGCAGGGCAGGTACCGGGGAGCTGTTTTTT
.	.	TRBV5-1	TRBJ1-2	CASSFGVNSGYTF	TGCGCCAGCAGCTTCGGGGTGAATTCTGGCTACACCTTC
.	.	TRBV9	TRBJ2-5	CASSVAGEGTQYF	TGTGCCAGCAGCGTAGCGGGAGAGGGGACCCAGTACTTC
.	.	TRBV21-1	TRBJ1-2	CASTRTNGYTF	TGTGCCAGCACCAGGACCAATGGCTACACCTTC
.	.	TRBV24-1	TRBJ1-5	CATRKYNQPQHF	TGTGCCACCAGGAAGTACAATCAGCCCCAGCATTTT
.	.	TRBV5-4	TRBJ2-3	CASSSPPISASTDTQYF	TGTGCCAGCAGCTCCCCTCCAATATCCGCTAGCACAGATACGCAGTATTTT
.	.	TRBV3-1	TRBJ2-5	CASRRTETQYF	TGTGCCAGCAGGCGGACGGAGACCCAGTACTTC
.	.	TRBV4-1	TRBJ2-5	CASSPLRAGETQYF	TGCGCCAGCAGCCCTCTCAGGGCCGGGGAGACCCAGTACTTC
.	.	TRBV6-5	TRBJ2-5	CASSYGGSLGQRETQYF	TGTGCCAGCAGTTACGGTGGCAGTCTAGGGCAGCGAGAGACCCAGTACTTC
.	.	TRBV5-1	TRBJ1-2	CASSSSRGPSGYTF	TGCGCCAGCAGCTCGAGCCGAGGTCCCTCCGGCTACACCTTC
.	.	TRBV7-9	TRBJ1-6	CASSSGGTNSPLHF	TGTGCCAGCAGCTCCGGGGGGACGAACTCACCCCTCCACTTT
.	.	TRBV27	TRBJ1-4	CASRRGDRATNEKLFF	TGTGCCAGCAGGAGAGGGGACCGTGCCACTAATGAAAAACTGTTTTTT
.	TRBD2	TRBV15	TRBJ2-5	CATSRDRAGEETQYF	TGTGCCACCAGCAGAGACCGTGCGGGGGAAGAGACCCAGTACTTC
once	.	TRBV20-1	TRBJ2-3	CSARVGSSTDTQYF	TGCAGTGCTAGAGTGGGGTCGAGCACAGATACGCAGTATTTT
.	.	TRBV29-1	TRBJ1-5	CSVEVTGGNQPQHF	TGCAGCGTTGAAGTTACAGGTGGAAATCAGCCCCAGCATTTT
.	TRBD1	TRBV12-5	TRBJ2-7	CASSGTADGYEQYF	TGTGCTAGTTCTGGGACAGCTGACGGCTACGAGCAGTACTTC